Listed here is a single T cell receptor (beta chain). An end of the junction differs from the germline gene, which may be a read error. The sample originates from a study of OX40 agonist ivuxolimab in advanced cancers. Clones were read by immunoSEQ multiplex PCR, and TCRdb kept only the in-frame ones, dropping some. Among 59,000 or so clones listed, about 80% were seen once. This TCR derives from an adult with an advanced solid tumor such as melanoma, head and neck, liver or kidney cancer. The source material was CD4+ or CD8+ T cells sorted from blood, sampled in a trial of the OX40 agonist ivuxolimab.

The CDR3 region has the DNA TGTGCCAGCAGCTTCAGAGGGGAGGATAACTATGGCTACACCTTC. It specifies CASSFRGEDNYGYTF. The rearrangement links TRBV5-1 to TRBJ1-2; TRBD1 might be the D (5 bases). Germline V gives CDR1 SGHRS, CDR2 YFSETQ. The CDR3 extends over 15 amino acids.